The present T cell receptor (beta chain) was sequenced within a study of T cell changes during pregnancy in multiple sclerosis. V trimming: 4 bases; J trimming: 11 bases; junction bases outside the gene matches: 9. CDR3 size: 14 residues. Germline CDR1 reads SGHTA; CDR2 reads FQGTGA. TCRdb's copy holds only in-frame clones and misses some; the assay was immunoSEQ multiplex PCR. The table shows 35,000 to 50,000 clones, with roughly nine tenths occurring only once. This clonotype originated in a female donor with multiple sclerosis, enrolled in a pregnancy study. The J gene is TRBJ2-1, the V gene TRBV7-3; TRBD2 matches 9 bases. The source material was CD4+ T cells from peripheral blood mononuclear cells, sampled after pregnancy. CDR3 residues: CASSSQPTSGQQFF. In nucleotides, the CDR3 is TGTGCCAGCAGCTCCCAGCCGACTAGCGGTCAGCAGTTCTTC. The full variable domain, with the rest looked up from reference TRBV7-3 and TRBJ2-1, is GAGVSQTPSNKVTEKGKYVELRCDPISGHTALYWYRQSLGQGPEFLIYFQGTGAADDSGLPNDRFFAVRPEGSVSTLKIQRTERGDSAVYLCASSSQPTSGQQFFGPGTRLTVL.